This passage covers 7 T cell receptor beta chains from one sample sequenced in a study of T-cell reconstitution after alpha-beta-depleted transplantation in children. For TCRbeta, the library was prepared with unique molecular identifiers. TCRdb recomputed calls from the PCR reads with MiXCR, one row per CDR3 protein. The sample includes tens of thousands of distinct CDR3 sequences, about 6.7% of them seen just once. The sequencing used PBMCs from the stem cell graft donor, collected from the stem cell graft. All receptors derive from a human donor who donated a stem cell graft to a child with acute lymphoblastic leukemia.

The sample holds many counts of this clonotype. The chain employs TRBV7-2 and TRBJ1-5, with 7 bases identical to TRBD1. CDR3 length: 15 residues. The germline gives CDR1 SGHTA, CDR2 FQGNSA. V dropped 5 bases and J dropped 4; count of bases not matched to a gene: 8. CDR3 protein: CASSPPGTANQPQHF. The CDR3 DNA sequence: TGTGCCAGCAGCCCTCCCGGGACAGCTAATCAGCCCCAGCATTTT.

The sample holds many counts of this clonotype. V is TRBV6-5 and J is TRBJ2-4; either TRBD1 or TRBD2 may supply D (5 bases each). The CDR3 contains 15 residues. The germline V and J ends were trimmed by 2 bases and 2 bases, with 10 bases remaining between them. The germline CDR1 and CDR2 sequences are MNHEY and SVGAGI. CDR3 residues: CASSYGEGSKNIQYF. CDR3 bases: TGTGCCAGCAGTTACGGAGAGGGGTCCAAAAACATTCAGTACTTC.

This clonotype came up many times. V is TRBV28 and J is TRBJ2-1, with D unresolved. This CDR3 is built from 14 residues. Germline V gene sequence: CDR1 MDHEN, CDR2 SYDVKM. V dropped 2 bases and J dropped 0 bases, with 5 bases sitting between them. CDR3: CASSLPISYNEQFF. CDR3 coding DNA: TGTGCCAGCAGTTTACCGATCTCCTACAATGAGCAGTTCTTC.

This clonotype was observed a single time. The DNA for the CDR3 is TGTGCCAGCAGCACGGGGACTAGCGGGACCTACTACGAGCAGTACTTC. This translates into CASSTGTSGTYYEQYF. The chain joins TRBV11-1 to TRBJ2-7; 13 positions agree with TRBD2. The V gene end was trimmed by 5 bases and the J gene end by 3 bases; junction bases not matched to a gene: 7. Looked up from germline, CDR1 is SGHAT and CDR2 is FQDESV (reference sequence). This CDR3 has 16 residues.

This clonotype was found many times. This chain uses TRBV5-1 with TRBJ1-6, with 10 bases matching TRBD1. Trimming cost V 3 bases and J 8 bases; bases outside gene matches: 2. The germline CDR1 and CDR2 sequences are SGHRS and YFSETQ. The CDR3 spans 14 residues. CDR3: CASSSGQGDSPLHF. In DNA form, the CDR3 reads TGCGCCAGCAGCTCCGGACAGGGGGATTCACCCCTCCACTTT.

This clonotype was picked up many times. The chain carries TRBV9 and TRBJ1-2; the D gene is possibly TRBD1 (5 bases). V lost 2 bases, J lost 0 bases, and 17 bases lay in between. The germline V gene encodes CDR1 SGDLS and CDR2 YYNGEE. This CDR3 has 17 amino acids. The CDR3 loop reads CASSVTGGTRSNYGYTF. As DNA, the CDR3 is TGTGCCAGCAGCGTCACAGGAGGGACGCGATCTAACTATGGCTACACCTTC.

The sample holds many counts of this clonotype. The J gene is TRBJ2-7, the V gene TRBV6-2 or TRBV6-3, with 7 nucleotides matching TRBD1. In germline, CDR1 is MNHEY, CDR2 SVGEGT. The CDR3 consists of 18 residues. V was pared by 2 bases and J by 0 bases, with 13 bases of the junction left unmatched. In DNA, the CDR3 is TGTGCCAGCAGTTACGACTCGAATGTAGGGACAGCCTCCTACGAGCAGTACTTC. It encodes CASSYDSNVGTASYEQYF.